What follows are 14 T cell receptor beta chains derived from one specimen sequenced in a study of sequential checkpoint blockade in melanoma. Generated by immunoSEQ multiplex PCR, the TCRdb table keeps only in-frame clones and is missing some. Found here are tens of thousands of clones, around nine tenths of them singletons; the top ten hold 14%. The treatment was: randomized to nivolumab then ipilimumab (arm A) or the reverse (arm B). The material was CD8+ T cells sorted from blood (inferred from file names), obtained from a patient given nivolumab and ipilimumab in sequence. The source of these receptors is a human donor with melanoma.

This rearrangement joins TRBV4-1 to TRBJ2-3, with 16 bases fitting TRBD2. V lost 7 bases, J lost 2 bases, and 6 bases stayed unmatched. There are 17 residues in the CDR3. Germline V gene sequence: CDR1 MGHRA, CDR2 YSYEKL. CDR3 sequence reads: CASTGLAGGPPTDTQYF. As DNA, the CDR3 is TGCGCCAGCACGGGACTAGCGGGGGGGCCCCCCACAGATACGCAGTATTTT.

V gene TRBV29-1 combines with J gene TRBJ2-5; the D gene is possibly TRBD2 (5 bases). The germline V gene encodes CDR1 SQVTM and CDR2 ANQGSEA. V was cut by 1 base and J by 2 bases, with 11 bases left in between. This CDR3 has 14 amino acids. The CDR3: CSVEGGRRQETQYF. CDR3 bases: TGCAGCGTTGAAGGGGGTAGGAGGCAAGAGACCCAGTACTTC.

The CDR3 loop is CASSVELSETQYF. The CDR3 DNA follows: TGTGCCAGCAGCGTAGAATTGTCGGAGACCCAGTACTTC. The rearrangement links TRBV9 to TRBJ2-5; no clear D gene. Per germline, CDR1 SGDLS and CDR2 YYNGEE. V lost 0 bases, J lost 5 bases, and 8 bases lay in between. The CDR3 runs 13 residues.

The chain links TRBV6-1 to TRBJ2-7; 10 nucleotides agree with TRBD1. The CDR3 runs to 12 residues. Germline V gives CDR1 MNHNS, CDR2 SASEGT. J lost 4 bases, V lost 10 bases, and 4 bases had no gene match. This chain's CDR3 is CATGTGDYEQYV. The DNA of the CDR3 is TGTGCCACCGGGACAGGGGATTACGAGCAGTACGTC.

The chain joins TRBV4-3 to TRBJ2-7, with 9 positions matching TRBD2. CDR3 length: 16 residues. The ends lost 1 base at V and 5 bases at J; junction bases unmatched: 9. Germline V CDR1 and CDR2: LGHNA, YSLEER. CDR3 amino acids: CASSQVASGEDDEQYF. DNA for the CDR3: TGCGCCAGCAGCCAAGTCGCTAGCGGGGAGGACGACGAGCAGTACTTC.

The chain has TRBV6-5 and TRBJ2-7, with D perhaps matching TRBD2 (6 bases). In germline, CDR1 is MNHEY, CDR2 SVGAGI. Trimming took 5 bases from V and 1 from J, leaving 12 bases between them. The CDR3 contains 14 residues. As DNA, the CDR3 is TGTGCCAGCAGTGCCCCCGGGACTTCCTACGAGCAGTACTTC. Translated: CASSAPGTSYEQYF.

The chain joins TRBV9 to TRBJ2-1; 7 bases match TRBD2. CDR1 SGDLS and CDR2 YYNGEE come from the germline V gene. The CDR3 covers 13 residues. Unmatched junction bases numbered 2, after V lost 0 bases and J lost 8 bases. The CDR3 bases are TGTGCCAGCAGCGTAGCGGGAGGCTATGAGCAGTTCTTC. It translates to CASSVAGGYEQFF.

V is TRBV11-3 and J is TRBJ1-2, with 9 bases fitting TRBD1. J was trimmed by 2 bases and V by 5 bases; bases with no gene match: 12. This CDR3 is 17 amino acids long. Germline CDR1 reads SGHNT; CDR2 reads YENEEA. CDR3 sequence reads: CASSLAGTGRRNYGYTF. Written as DNA, the CDR3 is TGTGCCAGCAGCCTCGCCGGGACAGGGCGGAGGAACTATGGCTACACCTTC.

The chain combines TRBV5-8 with TRBJ2-5; D perhaps matches TRBD2 (5 bases). Germline CDR1 is SGHTS and CDR2 is YDEGEE. The V and J ends lost 0 bases and 5 bases respectively, with 17 bases between them. The CDR3 spans 16 residues. The CDR3 loop is CASSLEGSGFWETQYF. Written as DNA, the CDR3 is TGTGCCAGCAGCTTGGAGGGTTCGGGGTTTTGGGAGACCCAGTACTTC. Full variable domain (rest looked up from reference TRBV5-8 and TRBJ2-5): EAGVTQSPTHLIKTRGQQATLRCSPISGHTSVYWYQQALGLGLQFLLWYDEGEERNRGNFPPRFSGRQFPNYSSELNVNALELEDSALYLCASSLEGSGFWETQYFGPGTRLLVL.

This clone appeared once. The rearrangement links TRBV9 to TRBJ2-5; TRBD2 might be the D (5 bases). The DNA end is a closer match to TRBJ2-7, so the J assignment may be wrong. The CDR3 contains 14 residues. CDR1 and CDR2 from the germline V gene are SGDLS and YYNGEE. The CDR3 DNA reads as TGTGCCAGCGGTCGTGGCCGGGACTCCTACGAGCAGTACTTC. As protein: CASGRGRDSYEQYF.

J is TRBJ1-5 and V is TRBV27; a possible D gene is TRBD1 (6 bases). CDR1 and CDR2 from the germline V gene are MNHEY and SMNVEV (reference sequence). The V gene lost 6 bases and the J gene lost 3 bases, with 18 bases spanning the gap. CDR3 length equals 16 residues. The CDR3 sequence: CASSLWGGSVNQPQHF. CDR3 DNA sequence: TGTGCCAGCAGCCTTTGGGGGGGCTCGGTCAATCAGCCCCAGCATTTT.

This sequence joins TRBV5-6 and TRBJ1-1; a weak D match, TRBD1 (6 bases). Trimming pared 9 bases from V and 4 bases from J, leaving 16 bases between. The CDR3 consists of 13 residues. Germline V gene lookup returns CDR1 SGHDT and CDR2 YYEEEE. CDR3 loop: CATSFLGGTEAFF. Written as DNA, the CDR3 is TGTGCCACCTCTTTTTTAGGGGGCACTGAAGCTTTCTTT.

The chain has TRBV13 and TRBJ2-5; no clear D. This CDR3 has 11 residues. V lost 5 bases and J 3 bases, leaving 4 bases between the germline ends. The germline CDR1 and CDR2 sequences are PRHDT and FYEKMQ (reference sequence). The CDR3 coding sequence is TGTGCCAGCAGCGTAAAAGAGACCCAGTACTTC. Amino acid sequence: CASSVKETQYF.

The rearrangement joins TRBV13 to TRBJ2-3, with D possibly being TRBD2 (7 bases). V shed 5 bases and J shed 6 bases, with 18 bases lying between them. Germline CDR1 is PRHDT and CDR2 is FYEKMQ (reference sequence). This CDR3 region has 15 residues. DNA of the CDR3: TGTGCCAGCAGCCTTTACCGGGGGGCCATTGATACGCAGTATTTT. Its translation: CASSLYRGAIDTQYF.